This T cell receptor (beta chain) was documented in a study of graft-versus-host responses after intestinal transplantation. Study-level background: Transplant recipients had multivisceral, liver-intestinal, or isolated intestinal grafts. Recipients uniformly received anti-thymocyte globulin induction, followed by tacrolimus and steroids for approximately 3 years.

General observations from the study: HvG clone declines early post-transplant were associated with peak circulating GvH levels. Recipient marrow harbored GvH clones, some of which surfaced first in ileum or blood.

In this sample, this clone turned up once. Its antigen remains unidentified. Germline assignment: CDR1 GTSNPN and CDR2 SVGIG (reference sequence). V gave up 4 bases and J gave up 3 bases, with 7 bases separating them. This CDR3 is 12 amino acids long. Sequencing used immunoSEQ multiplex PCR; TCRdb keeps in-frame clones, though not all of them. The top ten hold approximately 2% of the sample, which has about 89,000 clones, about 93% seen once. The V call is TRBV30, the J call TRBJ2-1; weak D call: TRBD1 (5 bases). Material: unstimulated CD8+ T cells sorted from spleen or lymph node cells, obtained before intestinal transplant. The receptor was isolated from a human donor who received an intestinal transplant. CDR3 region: CAWTDSYNEQFF. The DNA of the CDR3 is TGTGCCTGGACCGACAGCTACAATGAGCAGTTCTTC. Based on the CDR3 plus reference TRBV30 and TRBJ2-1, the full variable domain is SQTIHQWPATLVQPVGSPLSLECTVEGTSNPNLYWYRQAAGRGLQLLFYSVGIGQISSEVPQNLSASRPQDRQFILSSKKLLLSDSGFYLCAWTDSYNEQFFGPGTRLTVL.